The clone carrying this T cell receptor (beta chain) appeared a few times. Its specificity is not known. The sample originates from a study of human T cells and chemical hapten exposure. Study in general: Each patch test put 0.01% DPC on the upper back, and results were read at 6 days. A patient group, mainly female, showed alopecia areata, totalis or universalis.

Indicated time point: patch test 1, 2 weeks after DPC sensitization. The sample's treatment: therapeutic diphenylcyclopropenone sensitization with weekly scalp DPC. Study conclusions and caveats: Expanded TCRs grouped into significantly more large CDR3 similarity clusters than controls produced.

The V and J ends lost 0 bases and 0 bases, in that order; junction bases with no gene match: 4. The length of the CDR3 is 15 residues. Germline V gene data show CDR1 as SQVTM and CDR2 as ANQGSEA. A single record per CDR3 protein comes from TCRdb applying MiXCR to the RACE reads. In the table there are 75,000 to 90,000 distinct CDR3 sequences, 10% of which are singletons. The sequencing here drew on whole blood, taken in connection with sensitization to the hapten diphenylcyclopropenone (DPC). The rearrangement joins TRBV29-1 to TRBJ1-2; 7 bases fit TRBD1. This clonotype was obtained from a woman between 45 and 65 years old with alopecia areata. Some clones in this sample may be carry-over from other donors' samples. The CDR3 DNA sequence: TGCAGCGTTGAAGATCGACAGGGTACTAACTATGGCTACACCTTC. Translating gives CSVEDRQGTNYGYTF.